Sequencing of this T cell receptor beta chain was carried out in a study of T cell changes during pregnancy in multiple sclerosis. Assay: immunoSEQ multiplex PCR; the TCRdb copy retains only in-frame clones and omits some. The table records some 85,000 clones, around 94% of them present only once. This CDR3 comprises 14 residues. Germline CDR1 reads SGHTS; CDR2 reads YDEGEE. The ends were cut back, 5 bases at V and 2 bases at J, with 14 bases in the middle. This sample comprised peripheral blood, obtained in the third trimester of pregnancy. This sequence was found in a female donor with multiple sclerosis, enrolled in a pregnancy study. V gene TRBV5-8 combines with J gene TRBJ2-7; D possibly corresponds to TRBD2 (6 bases). Written as DNA, the CDR3 is TGTGCCAGCAGTTACCCGGGACTCGCCTACGAGCAGTACTTC. This translates into CASSYPGLAYEQYF.